One T cell receptor (beta chain) is described in this entry. Its antigen is undetermined. Only one heparinised blood draw was taken per donor, and its volume averaged about 120 mL. Each sorted fraction was over 95% pure. Trimming removed 4 bases from V and 6 bases from J; junction bases left unmatched: 4. Germline V gives CDR1 MNHNS, CDR2 SASEGT. The CDR3 consists of 15 residues. The sample originates from a study of beta chain features in type 1 diabetes. Points from the study as a whole: There was a moderate but significant shortening of TCRB CDR3s in all four CD4+ subsets of Type 1 diabetes patients. cDNA sequencing could over-represent cells with high TCR expression.

Expressed TCRB transcripts were sequenced because the entire RNA isolate underwent reverse transcription. Generated by immunoSEQ multiplex PCR, the TCRdb table keeps only in-frame clones and is missing some. The sample yields 350,000 to 450,000 clones, 10% to 15% seen once. The origin of this receptor is a woman under 30 with type 1 diabetes. Sequencing input: naive CD4+ T cells from blood. The V call is TRBV6-1, the J call TRBJ2-1; 12 bases are shared with TRBD2. CDR3 nucleotide sequence: TGTGCCAGCAGTGCCCAGACTAGCGGGAGCAATGAGCAGTTCTTC. Translation: CASSAQTSGSNEQFF.